This TCR beta chain was captured by sequencing in a study of control samples from healthy donors and cancer patients. The CDR3 contains 16 residues. From germline, CDR1 is SGHTA and CDR2 FQGNSA. V lost 4 bases, J lost 0 bases, and 13 bases lay in between. Generated by immunoSEQ multiplex PCR, the TCRdb table keeps only in-frame clones and is missing some. Of 120,000 or so clones in the sample, 88% were seen once. The chain links TRBV7-2 to TRBJ1-3; D perhaps matches TRBD1 (5 bases). The receptor's source is a woman aged 55-69 years with lung cancer. The sample comprised PBMCs. The CDR3 DNA reads as TGTGCCAGCAGCTCCCAGGGACTATACTCTGGAAACACCATATATTTT. Amino acids: CASSSQGLYSGNTIYF.